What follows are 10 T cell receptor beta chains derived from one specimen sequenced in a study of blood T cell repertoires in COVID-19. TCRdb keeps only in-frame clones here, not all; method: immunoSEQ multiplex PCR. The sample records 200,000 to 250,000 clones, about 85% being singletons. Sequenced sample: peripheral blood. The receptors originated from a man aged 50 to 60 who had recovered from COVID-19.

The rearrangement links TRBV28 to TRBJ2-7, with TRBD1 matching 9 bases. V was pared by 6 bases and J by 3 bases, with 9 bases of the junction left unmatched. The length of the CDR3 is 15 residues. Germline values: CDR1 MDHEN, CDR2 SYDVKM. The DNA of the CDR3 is TGTGCCAGCAGCCGAATCTACAGGGGGCACTACGAGCAGTACTTC. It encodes CASSRIYRGHYEQYF.

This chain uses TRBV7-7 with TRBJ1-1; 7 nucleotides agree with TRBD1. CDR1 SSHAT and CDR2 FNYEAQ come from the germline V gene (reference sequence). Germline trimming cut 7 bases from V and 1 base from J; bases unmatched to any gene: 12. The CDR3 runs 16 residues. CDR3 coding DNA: TGTGCCAGCACGACAGGGTCTGGGGTTGAGAACACTGAAGCTTTCTTT. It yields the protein CASTTGSGVENTEAFF. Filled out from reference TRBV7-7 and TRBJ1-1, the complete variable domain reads GAGVSQSPRYKVTKRGQDVTLRCDPISSHATLYWYQQALGQGPEFLTYFNYEAQPDKSGLPSDRFSAERPEGSISTLTIQRTEQRDSAMYRCASTTGSGVENTEAFFGQGTRLTVV.

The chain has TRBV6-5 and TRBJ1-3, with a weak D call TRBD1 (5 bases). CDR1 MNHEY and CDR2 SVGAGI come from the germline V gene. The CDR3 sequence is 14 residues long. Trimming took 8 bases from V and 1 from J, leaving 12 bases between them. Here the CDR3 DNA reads TGTGCCAGCTCAACAGGATCTTCTGGAAACACCATATATTTT. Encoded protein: CASSTGSSGNTIYF.

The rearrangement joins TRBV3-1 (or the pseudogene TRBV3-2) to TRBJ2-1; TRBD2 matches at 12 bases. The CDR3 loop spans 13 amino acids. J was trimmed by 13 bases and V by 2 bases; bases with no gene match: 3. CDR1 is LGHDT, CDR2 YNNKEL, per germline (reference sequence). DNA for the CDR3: TGTGCCAGCAGCCAAAGGACTAGCGGGGAACAGTTCTTC. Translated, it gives CASSQRTSGEQFF.

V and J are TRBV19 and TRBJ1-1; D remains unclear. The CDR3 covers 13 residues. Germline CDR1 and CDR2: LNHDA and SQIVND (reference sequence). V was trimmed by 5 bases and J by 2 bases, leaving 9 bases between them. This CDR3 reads CASSLRGNTEAFF. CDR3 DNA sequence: TGTGCCAGTAGTCTCCGAGGAAACACTGAAGCTTTCTTT.

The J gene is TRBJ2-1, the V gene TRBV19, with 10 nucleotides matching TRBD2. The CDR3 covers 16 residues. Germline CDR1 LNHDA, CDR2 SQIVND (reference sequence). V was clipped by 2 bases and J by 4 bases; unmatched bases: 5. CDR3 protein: CASSIFSGGLYNEQFF. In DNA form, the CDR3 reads TGTGCCAGTAGTATATTTAGCGGGGGGCTTTACAATGAGCAGTTCTTC.

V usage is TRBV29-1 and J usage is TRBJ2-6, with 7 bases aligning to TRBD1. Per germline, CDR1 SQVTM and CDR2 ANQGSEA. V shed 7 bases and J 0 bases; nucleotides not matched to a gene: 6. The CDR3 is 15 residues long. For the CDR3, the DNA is TGCAGCGAAGGTACAGGGGACTCTGGGGCCAACGTCCTGACTTTC. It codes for CSEGTGDSGANVLTF.

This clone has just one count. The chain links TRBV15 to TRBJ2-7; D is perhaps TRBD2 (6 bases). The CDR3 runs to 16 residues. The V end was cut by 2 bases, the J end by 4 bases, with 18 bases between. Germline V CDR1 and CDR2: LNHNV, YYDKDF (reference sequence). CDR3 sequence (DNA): TGTGCCACCAGCAGAAAAAAGACGGGAGTGGGTTACGAGCAGTACTTC. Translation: CATSRKKTGVGYEQYF. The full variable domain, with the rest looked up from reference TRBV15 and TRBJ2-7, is DAMVIQNPRYQVTQFGKPVTLSCSQTLNHNVMYWYQQKSSQAPKLLFHYYDKDFNNEADTPDNFQSRRPNTSFCFLDIRSPGLGDTAMYLCATSRKKTGVGYEQYFGPGTRLTVT.

The CDR3 nucleotides are TGTGCCAGCAGTTTCTCAGGGGCGCCCTACGAGCAGTACTTC. Amino acid sequence: CASSFSGAPYEQYF. This chain uses TRBV28 with TRBJ2-7; maybe TRBD1 (6 bases). This CDR3 has 14 residues. The V end lost 3 bases, the J end lost 2 bases, and 11 bases lay between the germline ends. The germline V gene has CDR1 MDHEN and CDR2 SYDVKM.

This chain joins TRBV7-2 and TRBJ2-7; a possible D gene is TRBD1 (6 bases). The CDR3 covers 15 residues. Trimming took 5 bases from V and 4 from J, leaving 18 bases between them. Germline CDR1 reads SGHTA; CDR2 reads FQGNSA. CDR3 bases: TGTGCCAGCAGCCCACAGGGCCCCCTAAGATACGAGCAGTACTTC. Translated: CASSPQGPLRYEQYF.